This T cell receptor beta chain originates from a study of T-cell memory formation after mild COVID-19. Study results and limitations: Clones that contracted from day 15 to 85 had balanced CD4/CD8; later expanders were CD4+ biased.

From the 5' RACE reads, TCRdb called clonotypes with MiXCR, one entry per CDR3 protein. The sample includes hundreds of thousands of distinct CDR3 sequences, roughly 18% of them seen just once. This clonotype was recorded once. Its specificity is unknown. The sample consisted of PBMCs or a T cell subset sorted from them (not recorded which). The receptor was isolated from an adult woman who had mild COVID-19 (a few samples of this study predate the infection). Cell type and time point are not known.

The CDR3 DNA reads TGTGCCAGCAGCCCTCCGGACGGACGGAGCTATGGCTACACCTTC. It is translated as CASSPPDGRSYGYTF. This chain connects TRBV7-9 to TRBJ1-2; no firm D call. Trimming took 5 bases from V and 4 from J, leaving 17 bases between them. The CDR3 has 15 residues. In germline, CDR1 is SEHNR, CDR2 FQNEAQ (reference sequence). The entire variable domain, with the rest obtained from reference TRBV7-9 and TRBJ1-2, is as follows: DTGVSQNPRHKITKRGQNVTFRCDPISEHNRLYWYRQTLGQGPEFLTYFQNEAQLEKSRLLSDRFSAERPKGSFSTLEIQRTEQGDSAMYLCASSPPDGRSYGYTFGSGTRLTVV.